The clone carrying this TCR beta chain has a handful of counts. No antigen is known for it. There are 16 residues in the CDR3. Germline trimming cut 4 bases from V and 4 bases from J; bases unmatched to any gene: 11. Germline V gives CDR1 MNHNY, CDR2 SVGAGI (reference sequence). This sample stems from a study of early T cells in non-severe SARS-CoV-2 infection. Turning to the study itself: Chains were not paired, and sequencing was done on bulk RNA from unsorted whole blood. General study points: The study's VDJdb matching favored anti-spike CD8 responses and missed private and CD4 specificities.

In the library, individual cDNA molecules carried attached unique molecular identifiers. Using its own MiXCR run on the 5' RACE reads, TCRdb lists one record per CDR3 protein. In the table there are more than 30,000 distinct CDR3 sequences, roughly 5% of which are singletons. The rearrangement uses TRBV6-6 and TRBJ2-7; TRBD2 matches at 9 bases. The sequenced sample was whole blood. The clonotype comes from an adult who was a healthcare worker with PCR-confirmed SARS-CoV-2 infection or an uninfected control (not recorded which). CDR3 in amino acids: CASSSTGSGSGYEQYF. DNA of the CDR3: TGTGCCAGCAGTTCCACGGGTAGCGGGAGTGGTTACGAGCAGTACTTC.